The rows below give T cell receptor beta chains drawn from one sample of a study of T cell repertoires in cytomegalovirus infection. The antigens for these receptors are not known. One entry per CDR3 protein results from TCRdb running MiXCR on the reads. The sample carries approximately 990,000 distinct CDR3 sequences, around 32% recorded once. The sequencing here drew on cultured CD8+ T cells from PBMCs, taken from culture after CMV antigen stimulation. The receptors stem from a human donor in good health (CMV status not recorded). Some clones in this sample may be carry-over from other donors' samples. CDR3s include the opening cysteine and the closing phenylalanine or tryptophan. A D gene is named only where the DNA matches it firmly. Clone size is stated in some rows and not others, as once, few, many or a class when expanded.

>TRBJ2-3|-|many|TRBV7-9
TGTGCCAGCAGCTTAGAGGGGCGGACAGATACGCAGTATTTT
CASSLEGRTDTQYF
>TRBJ1-6|TRBD1|many|TRBV27
TGTGCCAGCAGTTTCGGACAGGGTGGTTCACCCCTCCACTTT
CASSFGQGGSPLHF
>TRBJ2-1|-|-|TRBV6-1
TGTGCCAGCAGTGAAAACCCCTGGGGGGGGCGGAATGAGCAGTTCTTC
CASSENPWGGRNEQFF
>TRBJ1-6|-|-|TRBV27
TGTGCCAGCAGTCCGGGACACGGAATTTCACCCCTCCACTTT
CASSPGHGISPLHF
>TRBJ2-1|-|-|TRBV28
TGTGCGTCGGCGGCGGTGAGCTCCTACAATGAGCAGTTCTTC
CASAAVSSYNEQFF
>TRBJ1-6|TRBD1|-|TRBV28
TGTGCCAGCAGTCCCCGACAGGGTGCGTATTCACCCCTCCACTTT
CASSPRQGAYSPLHF
>TRBJ2-1|TRBD1|few|TRBV7-9
TGTGCCAGCAGCTTTGGAGGGATGGGACAGGGGAGCAATGAGCAGTTCTTC
CASSFGGMGQGSNEQFF
>TRBJ2-7|-|-|TRBV12-3/TRBV12-4
TGTGCCAGCAGTTCCCCCCTCAGCGCCCCTCCCTACGAGCAGTACTTC
CASSSPLSAPPYEQYF
>TRBJ2-1|TRBD2|-|TRBV7-3
TGTGCCAGCAGCTTATCGGCCCTAGCGGTAAAATACAATGAGCAGTTCTTC
CASSLSALAVKYNEQFF
>TRBJ2-1|TRBD1|-|TRBV4-2
TGTGCCAGCAGCCAAGAAGTGGCAGGGGGCCTCTACAATGAGCAGTTCTTC
CASSQEVAGGLYNEQFF
>TRBJ2-7|TRBD1|-|TRBV12-3/TRBV12-4
TGTGCCAGCAGTCAGGACAGGGGTCTTTCCTACGAGCAGTACTTC
CASSQDRGLSYEQYF
>TRBJ2-6|-|-|TRBV7-6
TGTGCCAGCAGCCCGTCCGTGGGGTCTGGGGCCAACGTCCTGACTTTC
CASSPSVGSGANVLTF
>TRBJ2-7|-|-|TRBV6-5
TGTGCCAGCAGTCACAATGGTTTCTACGAGCAGTACTTC
CASSHNGFYEQYF
>TRBJ1-5|-|few|TRBV5-5
TGTGCCAGCAGCTTAACTAACCATCAGCCCCAGCATTTT
CASSLTNHQPQHF
>TRBJ2-2|TRBD1|-|TRBV2
TGTGCCAGCAGTGAAATCGGTTCCGGGACAGGGCACGGGGAGCTGTTTTTT
CASSEIGSGTGHGELFF
>TRBJ1-1|-|-|TRBV6-5
TGTGCCAGCCAGAAAGGCGCTGAAGCTTTCTTT
CASQKGAEAFF
>TRBJ1-1|TRBD1|many|TRBV7-8
TGTGCCAGCAGGAGCAGGGGGACAGGGAAGAGGGGTAACACTGAAGCTTTCTTT
CASRSRGTGKRGNTEAFF
>TRBJ2-3|-|-|TRBV24-1
TGTGCCACCAGTGATTTGAAGCGGGTCGATACGCAGTATTTT
CATSDLKRVDTQYF
>TRBJ1-5|TRBD1|-|TRBV4-1
TGCGCCAGCAACCAAGATCGGGGGACAGGGAGAGGCAATCAGCCCCAGCATTTT
CASNQDRGTGRGNQPQHF
>TRBJ2-7|TRBD1|-|TRBV5-4
TGTGCCAGCAGCTTGGACGGACAGGGGGCTCACGAGCAGTACTTC
CASSLDGQGAHEQYF
>TRBJ2-1|TRBD1|-|TRBV19
TGTGCCCCCTATTGCGACCGAGGGACAGGGGGTAACAATGAGCAGTTCTTC
CAPYCDRGTGGNNEQFF
>TRBJ1-1|TRBD1|few|TRBV2
TGTGCCAGCAAGTTGGGGGGACAGGGGGCGACTGAAGCTTTCTTT
CASKLGGQGATEAFF
>TRBJ1-4|TRBD1|-|TRBV12-3/TRBV12-4
TGTGCCAGCAGTTTCGAGGGGACAGGACTGTTTTTT
CASSFEGTGLFF
>TRBJ1-2|TRBD1|-|TRBV7-9
TGTGCCAGCAGCCCGTGGGGGGACAGGGTTAACTATGGCTACACCTTC
CASSPWGDRVNYGYTF
>TRBJ2-3|TRBD2|-|TRBV4-2
TGTGCCAGCAGCCAATTAGCGGGGGCGAGACGCACAGATACGCAGTATTTT
CASSQLAGARRTDTQYF
>TRBJ1-4|-|-|TRBV6-5
TGTGCCAGCAGTGGACAGCTAAATGAAAAACTGTTTTTT
CASSGQLNEKLFF
>TRBJ1-3|-|few|TRBV27
TGTGCCAGCAGCCCCAGGAGTTGGGCTGCTGGAAACACCATATATTTT
CASSPRSWAAGNTIYF
>TRBJ2-1|TRBD1|-|TRBV6-2/TRBV6-3
TGTGCCAGCAGTTCCCCACGGTGGGACAGGGGGCACAATGAGCAGTTCTTC
CASSSPRWDRGHNEQFF
>TRBJ2-3|-|many|TRBV7-6
TGTGCCAGCAGCTTAGTTGGCACAGATACGCAGTATTTT
CASSLVGTDTQYF
>TRBJ2-5|TRBD2|-|TRBV6-2/TRBV6-3
TGTGCCAGCAGTTACGGTTCGAGCGTAACCAGGCTAGCGGGGCGGCAAGAGACCCAGTACTTC
CASSYGSSVTRLAGRQETQYF
>TRBJ1-4|-|few|TRBV6-6
TGTGCCAGCAGGGGGAGGGCGGCTAATGAAAAACTGTTTTTT
CASRGRAANEKLFF
>TRBJ2-1|TRBD1|few|TRBV6-1
TGTGCCAGCAGTCGACGCAGGGGGCAGGGCGACTCCTACAATGAGCAGTTCTTC
CASSRRRGQGDSYNEQFF
>TRBJ2-1|-|-|TRBV7-8
TGTGCCAGCAGCTTTGGAGCCGGGACTTTTAGTGATGAGCAGTTCTTC
CASSFGAGTFSDEQFF
>TRBJ1-1|-|few|TRBV2
TGTGCCAGCAGAGTGACTAAAATGGGGACTGAAGCTTTCTTT
CASRVTKMGTEAFF
>TRBJ2-3|-|-|TRBV12-3/TRBV12-4
TGTGCCAGCAGTTTTCGGCAGATCACAGATACGCAGTATTTT
CASSFRQITDTQYF
>TRBJ2-1|-|-|TRBV4-1
TGCGCCAGCAGCGAGATAAACTCCGGGCAGGGTAGACACAATGAGCAGTTCTTC
CASSEINSGQGRHNEQFF
>TRBJ1-6|TRBD1|many|TRBV7-2
TGTGCCAGCAGCTTAGTAGGGGGACAGCTCAATTCACCCCTCCACTTT
CASSLVGGQLNSPLHF
>TRBJ1-1|-|-|TRBV4-3
TGCGCCAGCAGCCCTTTCGACGGAACTGAAGCTTTCTTT
CASSPFDGTEAFF
>TRBJ2-7|TRBD1|-|TRBV7-2
TGTGCCAGCAGTTTCCAGGGGGCCTACGAGCAGTACTTC
CASSFQGAYEQYF
>TRBJ2-3|-|-|TRBV7-3
TGTGCCAGCAGTCAGGAGGTCAGAGATACGCAGTATTTT
CASSQEVRDTQYF
>TRBJ1-2|-|few|TRBV4-2
TGTGCCAGCAGCCATTTGACACAGACTAACTATGGCTACACCTTC
CASSHLTQTNYGYTF
>TRBJ2-4|-|-|TRBV27
TGTGCCAGATCGGGACGAAACATTCAGTACTTC
CARSGRNIQYF
>TRBJ2-1|-|few|TRBV19
TGTGCCAGTAGTATCGCTAGCGCAACCTACAATGAGCAGTTCTTC
CASSIASATYNEQFF
>TRBJ1-1|-|few|TRBV6-1
TGTGCCAGCAGTGATGTTGGAAACACTGAAGCTTTCTTT
CASSDVGNTEAFF
>TRBJ2-1|TRBD1|many|TRBV7-6
TGTGCCAGCAGCTTAGACCCGGGACAGGGGGACAATGAGCAGTTCTTC
CASSLDPGQGDNEQFF
>TRBJ1-2|-|-|TRBV24-1
TGTGCCACCAGTGATTCGCGGGAGGGAATTTGGTCCGACTATGGCTACACCTTC
CATSDSREGIWSDYGYTF
>TRBJ2-7|-|few|TRBV19
TGTGCCAGGGGGTGTTACGAGCAGTACTTC
CARGCYEQYF
>TRBJ2-3|-|many|TRBV7-2
TGTGCCAGCAGCTCCCCGGACCCACCTCTTGGCACAGATACGCAGTATTTT
CASSSPDPPLGTDTQYF
>TRBJ1-4|-|-|TRBV6-5
TGTGCCAGCAGTGTCAATTATTGGACCGCCGCGAGTTTATTTGGAAAACTGTTTTTT
CASSVNYWTAASLFGKLFF